This T cell receptor (beta chain) was identified during a study of cytotoxic CD8 clonotypes in ibrutinib-treated CLL. This clone is a singleton in its sample. Trimming left V 8 bases short and J 3 bases short, with 17 bases between. The CDR3 consists of 14 residues. CDR1 and CDR2 from the germline V gene are MNHNS and SASEGT. The assay was immunoSEQ multiplex PCR, and TCRdb's table has in-frame clones only and misses some. Of 35,000 to 45,000 clones listed, approximately 74% were seen once; the top ten hold approximately 13%. This receptor was obtained from a human donor with chronic lymphocytic leukemia. The chain links TRBV6-1 to TRBJ2-7; D is possibly TRBD2 (6 bases). Sequenced here: PBMCs, sampled after 12 months of ibrutinib treatment. CDR3: CASLASGPVYEQYF. Here the CDR3 DNA reads TGTGCCAGCCTGGCCAGCGGGCCCGTCTACGAGCAGTACTTC.